This is a list of T cell receptor beta chains from one sample in a study of identical twins. TCRdb used MiXCR to reprocess the 5' RACE reads, holding one entry per CDR3 protein. This sample carries 300,000 to 400,000 distinct CDR3 sequences, around 12% of them seen once, and the ten largest clones take about 7%. These data also featured in a second study, about yellow fever vaccine responses in identical twins.

Sequencing was performed on CD8+ T cells sorted from blood. The receptors stem from a woman between 18 and 29 years old in good health. Each CDR3 is given with its conserved first and last residue. Fields, in order: J gene, clone size, V gene, D gene, CDR3 protein, CDR3 DNA. D genes are given only for firm matches. The size entry is marked missing in some rows and otherwise reads once, few, many or a size class.

TRBJ2-2,few,TRBV7-7,-,CASSARTTNTGELFF,TGTGCCAGCAGCGCACGGACTACTAACACCGGGGAGCTGTTTTTT
TRBJ2-7,-,TRBV7-9,-,CASSSVGVSYEQYF,TGTGCCAGCAGCTCCGTAGGGGTCTCCTACGAGCAGTACTTC
TRBJ2-2,-,TRBV12-3/TRBV12-4,-,CASTPAGELFF,TGTGCCTCGACCCCGGCCGGGGAGCTGTTTTTT
TRBJ2-1,-,TRBV7-2,TRBD2,CASSSAEGSGKDDEQFF,TGTGCCAGCAGCTCAGCCGAGGGTAGCGGGAAAGACGATGAGCAGTTCTTC
TRBJ1-1,-,TRBV3-1,TRBD1,CASSLFRGTGVIEAFF,TGTGCCAGCAGCCTCTTTCGCGGGACAGGGGTCATTGAAGCTTTCTTT
TRBJ2-1,few,TRBV7-9,-,CASSLFSGPTPEQFF,TGTGCCAGCAGCTTATTCAGCGGCCCTACACCTGAGCAGTTCTTC
TRBJ2-1,few,TRBV5-6,-,CASSLLAEQFF,TGTGCCAGCAGCTTGTTGGCTGAGCAGTTCTTC
TRBJ2-7,-,TRBV2,-,CASSATALGDEQYF,TGTGCCAGCAGTGCGACTGCCCTTGGGGACGAGCAGTACTTC
TRBJ2-7,few,TRBV7-8,TRBD2,CASSTVPGLAGGSEQYF,TGTGCCAGCAGCACAGTACCCGGACTAGCGGGAGGGAGCGAGCAGTACTTC
TRBJ2-7,few,TRBV13,TRBD2,CASSSRTSGREVNEQYF,TGTGCCAGCAGCTCCAGGACTAGCGGGAGGGAGGTCAACGAGCAGTACTTC
TRBJ2-1,few,TRBV15,TRBD2,CASASGRYNEQFF,TGTGCCAGCGCTAGCGGACGATACAATGAGCAGTTCTTC
TRBJ2-7,few,TRBV2,-,CASSESPGDYEQYF,TGTGCCAGCAGTGAGTCTCCGGGAGATTACGAGCAGTACTTC
TRBJ2-7,-,TRBV12-3/TRBV12-4,TRBD2,CASSLLLAYEQYF,TGTGCCAGCAGTTTACTACTAGCGTACGAGCAGTACTTC
TRBJ2-3,-,TRBV5-1,TRBD2,CASSLADGSTSTRTSTDTQYF,TGCGCCAGCAGCTTGGCCGACGGCTCGACTAGCACCCGAACAAGCACAGATACGCAGTATTTT
TRBJ1-1,many,TRBV27,-,CASGSVAEAFF,TGTGCCAGCGGTTCGGTCGCTGAAGCTTTCTTT
TRBJ1-1,-,TRBV10-3,-,CAISDGSAFEAFF,TGTGCCATCAGTGATGGCTCCGCGTTTGAAGCTTTCTTT